Listed below are T cell receptor beta chains from one sample, sequenced in a study of breast tumors, draining lymph nodes, adjacent tissues. From the multiplex PCR reads, TCRdb called clonotypes with MiXCR, one entry per CDR3 protein. The sample has about 200,000 distinct CDR3 sequences, less than 40% seen once; the top ten hold about 3.3%. Sequenced: axillary lymph node tissue. The receptors were sampled from a female donor with breast cancer. Some clones in this sample may be carry-over from other donors' samples. Each CDR3 is given with its conserved first and last residue. The D gene is left open where the match is weak. Clone size is stated in some rows and not others, as once, few, many or a class when expanded.

j_gene,d_gene,abundance,v_gene,CDR3nt,CDR3aa
TRBJ1-6,.,many,TRBV28,TGTGCCAGCAGTTTAAAGAATTCACCCCTCCACTTT,CASSLKNSPLHF
TRBJ1-2,TRBD1,many,TRBV6-6,TGTGCCAGCAGTTCCGGACAGGGGAGTGGGTATGGCTACACCTTC,CASSSGQGSGYGYTF
TRBJ1-6,.,many,TRBV25-1,TGTGCCAGCAGTGAATTCGGACGGAGCTCCTATAATTCACCCCTCCACTTT,CASSEFGRSSYNSPLHF
TRBJ2-3,TRBD2,many,TRBV11-2,TGTGCCAGCAGCTTACGCGGGAGTTCTATAGATACGCAGTATTTT,CASSLRGSSIDTQYF
TRBJ2-2,.,many,TRBV7-2,TGTGCCAGCAGCCGAGGGGGGAACACCGGGGAGCTGTTTTTT,CASSRGGNTGELFF
TRBJ2-5,.,many,TRBV20-1,TGCAGTATAGCGGACCCGAGGGGGACCCAGTACTTC,CSIADPRGTQYF
TRBJ1-2,.,few,TRBV11-2,TGTGCCAGCAGCTTAGCAGGGTCCACCTATGGCTACACCTTC,CASSLAGSTYGYTF
TRBJ2-3,TRBD2,many,TRBV24-1,TGTGCCACCAGTGATCCCACTAGCGGGAGGGAAGGGGGCACAGATACGCAGTATTTT,CATSDPTSGREGGTDTQYF
TRBJ1-5,.,.,TRBV19,TGTGCCAGTAGTACGGGACCGGGACATAATAGCAATCAGCCCCAGCATTTT,CASSTGPGHNSNQPQHF
TRBJ1-2,TRBD1,many,TRBV7-2,TGTGCCAGCAGCTTAGAACAGGGGGACTTTGGGGGCTACACCTTC,CASSLEQGDFGGYTF
TRBJ1-5,.,many,TRBV7-2,TGTGCCAGCAGCTTAGCGGGCGGGACAACCGTCGGGCCCCAGCATTTT,CASSLAGGTTVGPQHF
TRBJ2-1,TRBD2,.,TRBV24-1,TGTGCCACCAGTGATCCCCTAGCGGGAGGGGGTGAGCAGTTCTTC,CATSDPLAGGGEQFF
TRBJ2-7,TRBD2,many,TRBV11-3,TGTGCCAGCAGCTTTACGGGAGGGCCGAGCGAGCAGTACTTC,CASSFTGGPSEQYF
TRBJ2-2,TRBD2,.,TRBV11-1,TGTGCCAGCAGCCTAGCGGGGAGGGCAACCGGGGAGCTGTTTTTT,CASSLAGRATGELFF
TRBJ2-1,.,few,TRBV6-6,TGTGCCAGCTGTCGGGTCAGCTCCTACAATGAGCAGTTCTTC,CASCRVSSYNEQFF
TRBJ1-4,.,few,TRBV6-5,TGTGCCAGCAGTTATGGAAACCTCGCAACTAATGAAAAACTGTTTTTT,CASSYGNLATNEKLFF
TRBJ2-1,TRBD2,many,TRBV5-1,TGCGCCAGCACCTTAGGGAACCTAGCGGTTTTCGATGAGCAGTTCTTC,CASTLGNLAVFDEQFF
TRBJ1-6,.,few,TRBV11-2,TGTGCCAGCAGCCTCTCGGGCACCAATTCACCCCTCCACTTT,CASSLSGTNSPLHF
TRBJ1-2,TRBD1,many,TRBV20-1,TGCAGTGCTCCCATCCGGGCAGGGGGCAACTATGGCTACACCTTC,CSAPIRAGGNYGYTF
TRBJ1-6,.,.,TRBV9,TGTGCCAGCAGCGTAGGGCTAGCGGGGGGGAATTCACCCCTCCACTTT,CASSVGLAGGNSPLHF
TRBJ2-1,.,.,TRBV20-1,TGCAGTGCTCCCTATCCGGAACTAGCTGTTAATGAGCAGTTCTTC,CSAPYPELAVNEQFF
TRBJ1-2,.,.,TRBV7-9,TGTGCCAGCAGCTTAGTAGGGGTAGCTAACTATGGCTACCCCTTC,CASSLVGVANYGYPF
TRBJ2-5,.,many,TRBV6-1,TGTGCCAGCAGAGCGGGACAGAGAGATCAAGAGACCCAGTACTTC,CASRAGQRDQETQYF
TRBJ2-1,.,.,TRBV24-1,TGTGCCACCAGTGTACGAACCCCCTGGGGCGACAATGAGCAGTTCTTC,CATSVRTPWGDNEQFF